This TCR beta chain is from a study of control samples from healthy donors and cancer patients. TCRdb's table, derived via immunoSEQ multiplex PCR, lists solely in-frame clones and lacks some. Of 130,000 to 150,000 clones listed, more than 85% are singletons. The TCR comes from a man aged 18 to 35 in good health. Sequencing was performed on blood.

CDR3 region: CASSPYGQVTPNEKLFF. The CDR3 DNA reads as TGTGCCAGCAGTCCATATGGACAGGTGACACCTAATGAAAAACTGTTTTTT. J is TRBJ1-4 and V is TRBV27; 7 nucleotides agree with TRBD1. J lost 3 bases, V lost 5 bases, and 12 bases had no gene match. The CDR3 consists of 17 residues. CDR1 MNHEY and CDR2 SMNVEV come from the germline V gene (reference sequence).